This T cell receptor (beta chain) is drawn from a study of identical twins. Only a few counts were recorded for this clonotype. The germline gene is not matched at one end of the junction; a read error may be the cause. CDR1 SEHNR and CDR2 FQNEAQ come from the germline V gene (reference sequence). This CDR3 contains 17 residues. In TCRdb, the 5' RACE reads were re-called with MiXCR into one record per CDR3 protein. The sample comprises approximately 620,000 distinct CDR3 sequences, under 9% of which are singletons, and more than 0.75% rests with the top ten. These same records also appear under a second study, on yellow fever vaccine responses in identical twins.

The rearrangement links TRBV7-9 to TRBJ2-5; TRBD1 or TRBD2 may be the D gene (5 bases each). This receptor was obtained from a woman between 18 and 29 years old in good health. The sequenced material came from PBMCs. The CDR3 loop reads CASSSVPGTTKQETQHF. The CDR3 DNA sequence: TGTGCCAGCAGCAGCGTGCCGGGGACGACAAAACAAGAGACCCAGCACTTC.